The subject of this entry is one T cell receptor beta chain. Its antigen remains unidentified. The entry originates in a study of cytomegalovirus exposure and HLA in healthy donors. Regarding the study as a whole: Presence/absence analyses rested on an assumption that sequencing depth was roughly uniform across donors. Overall, about 160 TCR beta chains were annotated as cytomegalovirus-associated. Confirmation was obtained in vitro that a few CMV-associated chains are specific for CMV antigens. Productive rates of about 87% or about 30% were seen for most TCR beta V segments in an earlier analysis.

Primers for the PCR totalled 60 Vbeta and 13 Jbeta. Clones were read by immunoSEQ multiplex PCR, and TCRdb kept only the in-frame ones, dropping some. The table lists about 200,000 clones, around 83% of them singletons. The CDR3 runs 11 residues. From germline, CDR1 is SEHNR and CDR2 FQNEAQ (reference sequence). Trimming pared 5 bases from V and 7 bases from J, leaving 6 bases between. Sequenced material: PBMCs. This chain links TRBV7-9 with TRBJ1-3, with D unclear. The receptor comes from a woman between 50 and 59 years old in good health and CMV-seropositive. This chain's CDR3 is CASSPGNTIYF. The DNA of the CDR3 is TGTGCCAGCAGCCCGGGGAACACCATATATTTT.